A selection of T cell receptor beta chains follows, all from one sample in a study of T cells after yellow fever vaccination. Each CDR3 protein gets one entry after TCRdb re-called the 5' RACE reads with MiXCR. There are 310,000 or so distinct CDR3 sequences in the sample; about 3.5% occur only once, and about a quarter lies in the top ten. The starting material was PBMCs, obtained on the day of the yellow fever booster vaccination. Source of these receptors: a man aged 18 to 29 who received the YFV17D yellow fever vaccine. CDR3s include the opening cysteine and the closing phenylalanine or tryptophan. The order of the fields is CDR3 DNA, CDR3 protein, CDR3 length, J gene, D gene, clone size, V gene. The D gene is left open where the match is weak. Size tells how often a clone was seen (once, few, many) or the class of an expanded clone, and some rows leave it out.

DNA: TGCGCCAGCAGCCAAGATAGGGAGAACACTGAAGCTTTCTTT
CDR3: CASSQDRENTEAFF
length: 14
J: TRBJ1-1
D: -
size: few
V: TRBV4-3

DNA: TGCGCCAGCAGCTGGACAGGGGGACCCTACGAGCAGTACTTC
CDR3: CASSWTGGPYEQYF
length: 14
J: TRBJ2-7
D: TRBD1
size: many
V: TRBV5-1

DNA: TGCGCCAGCAGCCAGAGACGTGAAGATCAGCCCCAGCATTTT
CDR3: CASSQRREDQPQHF
length: 14
J: TRBJ1-5
D: -
size: many
V: TRBV4-1

DNA: TGTGCCAGCAGCCAAGACTGGGCAGGGACTCTAGCCAAAAACATTCAGTACTTC
CDR3: CASSQDWAGTLAKNIQYF
length: 18
J: TRBJ2-4
D: -
size: many
V: TRBV4-2

DNA: TGTGCCACCAGTCCAAGCTCAGGGGACGGCGGGGAGCTGTTTTTT
CDR3: CATSPSSGDGGELFF
length: 15
J: TRBJ2-2
D: -
size: few
V: TRBV24-1

DNA: TGTGCCAGCAGCTTATATACTAGCGGGGCAGCGCAGTATTTT
CDR3: CASSLYTSGAAQYF
length: 14
J: TRBJ2-3
D: TRBD2
size: few
V: TRBV7-2

DNA: TGCGCCAGCAGAGGCGGGGAAAATCAGCCCCAGCATTTT
CDR3: CASRGGENQPQHF
length: 13
J: TRBJ1-5
D: -
size: -
V: TRBV5-1

DNA: TGCGCCAGCAGCCAAAACAGGGGCAAGGCCGGGGAGCTGTTTTTT
CDR3: CASSQNRGKAGELFF
length: 15
J: TRBJ2-2
D: TRBD1
size: many
V: TRBV4-1

DNA: TGTGCCAGCAGCCCCCGCCTCTCTGGAAACACCATATATTTT
CDR3: CASSPRLSGNTIYF
length: 14
J: TRBJ1-3
D: -
size: many
V: TRBV7-9

DNA: TGTGCCAGCAGCCAAGTTCGGAGGAAGCGCGGGGAGCTGTTTTTT
CDR3: CASSQVRRKRGELFF
length: 15
J: TRBJ2-2
D: -
size: -
V: TRBV3-1